The clone carrying this T cell receptor beta chain was observed at least ten times. Each CDR3 protein gets one entry after TCRdb re-called the RT-PCR reads with MiXCR. The top ten clones hold around 50% of a sample with tens of thousands of distinct CDR3 sequences, 7.5% to 9% of them seen once. The source of the sample is a study of patients and donors after allogeneic stem cell transplantation. V lost 4 bases and J 0 bases, leaving 18 bases between the germline ends. The CDR3 contains 17 residues. Germline V CDR1 and CDR2: LNHDA, SQIVND (reference sequence). The V gene is TRBV19, the J gene TRBJ1-2, with TRBD1 as a possible D gene (5 bases). The sequence came from a human donor who was either an allogeneic HSCT recipient or a stem cell or donor lymphocyte infusion donor (not recorded which). It is not recorded whose cells these are; they may come from a transplant donor. The sequenced sample consisted of blood, either unsorted or a sorted T cell fraction (not recorded which). This chain's CDR3 is CASSRKPTGMPNYGYTF. For the CDR3, the DNA is TGTGCCAGTAGTAGAAAACCTACAGGAATGCCTAACTATGGCTACACCTTC. Based on the CDR3 plus reference TRBV19 and TRBJ1-2, the full variable domain is DGGITQSPKYLFRKEGQNVTLSCEQNLNHDAMYWYRQDPGQGLRLIYYSQIVNDFQKGDIAEGYSVSREKKESFPLTVTSAQKNPTAFYLCASSRKPTGMPNYGYTFGSGTRLTVV.